One sample yielded the 22 T cell receptor beta chains listed below, sequenced in a study of chemoradiotherapy in HPV16-positive cancers. TCRdb's copy holds only in-frame clones and misses some; the assay was immunoSEQ multiplex PCR. The sample includes around 17,000 clones, roughly 89% seen only once; the top ten take roughly 2.3%. The sample in question was blood, obtained from a patient who underwent chemoradiotherapy. All receptors come from a human donor with HPV-associated anogenital cancer.

The V call is TRBV5-4, the J call TRBJ1-4; perhaps TRBD1 as D (6 bases). The ends were cut back, 2 bases at V and 5 bases at J, with 10 bases in the middle. Germline assignment: CDR1 SGHNT and CDR2 YYREEE (reference sequence). This CDR3 contains 14 residues. The CDR3 DNA follows: TGTGCCAGCAGCTTTGCCAGGGGAAATGAAAAACTGTTTTTT. It translates to CASSFARGNEKLFF. Using reference TRBV5-4 and TRBJ1-4 for the parts outside the CDR3, the full variable domain is ETGVTQSPTHLIKTRGQQVTLRCSSQSGHNTVSWYQQALGQGPQFIFQYYREEENGRGNFPPRFSGLQFPNYSSELNVNALELDDSALYLCASSFARGNEKLFFGSGTQLSVL.

The chain uses TRBV6-5 and TRBJ1-2; perhaps TRBD1 as D (5 bases). CDR1 is MNHEY, CDR2 SVGAGI, per germline. The CDR3 spans 15 residues. The germline V and J ends were trimmed by 1 base and 8 bases, with 17 bases remaining between them. In DNA form, the CDR3 reads TGTGCCAGCAGTTACTTGGCAGGGCAGTTGGGGGGCTACACCTTC. As protein: CASSYLAGQLGGYTF.

The rearrangement joins TRBV28 to TRBJ2-7; possibly TRBD1 for D (5 bases). The V gene lost 8 bases and the J gene lost 0 bases, with 11 bases spanning the gap. The CDR3 length is 13 residues. CDR1 is MDHEN, CDR2 SYDVKM, per germline. This CDR3 reads CASCRAASYEQYF. The CDR3 DNA sequence: TGTGCCAGCTGCAGGGCGGCCTCCTACGAGCAGTACTTC. Full variable domain (remainder filled in from reference TRBV28 and TRBJ2-7): DVKVTQSSRYLVKRTGEKVFLECVQDMDHENMFWYRQDPGLGLRLIYFSYDVKMKEKGDIPEGYSVSREKKERFSLILESASTNQTSMYLCASCRAASYEQYFGPGTRLTVT.

This clone appeared a few times. The genes are TRBV10-3 and TRBJ2-5, with TRBD2 matching over 13 bases. The CDR3 covers 15 residues. Germline V lookup: CDR1 ENHRY, CDR2 SYGVKD. V dropped 0 bases and J dropped 5; count of bases not matched to a gene: 0. The CDR3 protein is CAISESTSGGETQYF. The CDR3, as DNA: TGTGCCATCAGTGAGTCGACTAGCGGGGGGGAGACCCAGTACTTC.

This sequence joins TRBV5-1 and TRBJ1-2; possible D gene TRBD1, 6 bases. V was pared by 1 base and J by 5 bases, with 18 bases between. The germline CDR1 and CDR2 sequences are SGHRS and YFSETQ. The CDR3 consists of 16 residues. The DNA of the CDR3 is TGCGCCAGCAGCTTGAATGTTCCGGGGGCGAGGTATGGCTACACCTTC. As protein: CASSLNVPGARYGYTF.

The gene calls are TRBV6-1 and TRBJ2-7; D might be TRBD1 or TRBD2, each matching 6 bases. V lost 4 bases and J lost 2, with 12 bases in between. The CDR3 has 14 amino acids. Germline lookup yields CDR1 MNHNS and CDR2 SASEGT. The CDR3 sequence: CASSGAGGPYEQYF. CDR3 nucleotides: TGTGCCAGCAGTGGTGCTGGGGGGCCCTACGAGCAGTACTTC.

The gene calls are TRBV9 and TRBJ1-5; 10 positions match TRBD1. The CDR3 has 14 residues. J gave up 6 bases and V 5 bases, and 5 bases lay outside the gene matches. CDR1 SGDLS and CDR2 YYNGEE come from the germline V gene. CDR3 DNA: TGTGCCAGCAGTCGGGACAGGGGAAGTCAGCCCCAGCATTTT. This codes for CASSRDRGSQPQHF.

This chain uses TRBV27 with TRBJ1-1; D uncertain. Germline CDR1 MNHEY, CDR2 SMNVEV (reference sequence). Trimming took off 7 bases at V and 5 bases at J, with 17 bases between the two ends. This CDR3 comprises 14 residues. For the CDR3, the DNA is TGTGCCAGCACGACTCGGGGAGATGGAACTGAAGCTTTCTTT. Its protein product is CASTTRGDGTEAFF.

The J gene is TRBJ1-2, the V gene TRBV11-2, with a tentative D call TRBD1 (6 bases). V lost 3 bases to trimming and J lost 7 bases, with 6 bases between them. Germline V gives CDR1 SGHAT, CDR2 FQNNGV. The CDR3 length is 11 residues. The CDR3 nucleotides are TGTGCCAGCAGCTTCAGGGGTGGCTACACCTTC. This gives the protein CASSFRGGYTF.

This chain joins TRBV5-4 and TRBJ2-3; a weak D match, TRBD2 (6 bases). The CDR3 loop spans 15 amino acids. Trimming left V 2 bases short and J 2 bases short, with 12 bases between. CDR1 is SGHNT and CDR2 is YYREEE in the germline V gene (reference sequence). The CDR3 spells CASSFGGITTDTQYF. CDR3 DNA: TGTGCCAGCAGCTTTGGCGGGATCACCACAGATACGCAGTATTTT.

The V call is TRBV5-1, the J call TRBJ1-5; a weak D match, TRBD1 (6 bases). Between the trimmed V and J ends, which lost 4 bases and 9 bases, there was a span of 17 bases. This CDR3 spans 14 amino acids. Germline V lookup: CDR1 SGHRS, CDR2 YFSETQ. CDR3 nucleotides: TGCGCCAGCAGCACCGGGACACAGAAGGGGCCCCAGCATTTT. Amino acid sequence: CASSTGTQKGPQHF.

The chain carries TRBV6-6 and TRBJ1-5; D call uncertain. The CDR3 extends over 15 amino acids. The V gene lost 7 bases and the J gene lost 1 base, with 14 bases spanning the gap. Germline CDR1 and CDR2: MNHNY and SVGAGI (reference sequence). CDR3 sequence (DNA): TGTGCCAGCACCTGGGCAGACCCAAGCAATCAGCCCCAGCATTTT. This codes for CASTWADPSNQPQHF.

The chain combines TRBV4-1 with TRBJ2-1; TRBD2 agrees at 7 bases. Germline CDR1 MGHRA, CDR2 YSYEKL. The CDR3 sequence is 17 residues long. V lost 0 bases to trimming and J lost 4 bases; unmatched junction nucleotides: 9. CDR3 DNA sequence: TGCGCCAGCAGCCAAGATGACGGACTAGGCCTTTACAATGAGCAGTTCTTC. The encoded protein is CASSQDDGLGLYNEQFF.

This CDR3 reads CASSLRGTYNSPLHF. The CDR3 coding sequence is TGTGCCAGCAGCTTGCGGGGAACCTATAATTCACCCCTCCACTTT. V usage is TRBV5-5 and J usage is TRBJ1-6; D call uncertain. Looked up from germline, CDR1 is SGHKS and CDR2 is YYEKEE (reference sequence). The length of the CDR3 is 15 residues. V lost 1 base and J 2 bases, leaving 7 bases between the germline ends.

V is TRBV25-1 and J is TRBJ2-2; possible D gene TRBD1, 7 bases. Trimming cost V 9 bases and J 3 bases, with 14 bases left between them. From germline, CDR1 is MGHDK and CDR2 SYGVNS. CDR3 length equals 14 residues. The CDR3 spells CASRQGGDTGELFF. The DNA for the CDR3 is TGTGCCAGTAGACAGGGCGGGGACACCGGGGAGCTGTTTTTT. The variable domain in full, completed from reference TRBV25-1 and TRBJ2-2, reads EADIYQTPRYLVIGTGKKITLECSQTMGHDKMYWYQQDPGMELHLIHYSYGVNSTEKGDLSSESTVSRIRTEHFPLTLESARPSHTSQYLCASRQGGDTGELFFGEGSRLTVL.

The rearrangement links TRBV19 to TRBJ2-7; TRBD1 aligns across 7 bases. V lost 3 bases, J lost 6 bases, and 2 bases stayed unmatched. Germline lookup yields CDR1 LNHDA and CDR2 SQIVND (reference sequence). CDR3 length: 12 residues. The CDR3 loop reads CASSMGQREQYF. The CDR3 region has the DNA TGTGCCAGTAGTATGGGACAGCGCGAGCAGTACTTC.

The chain combines TRBV6-6 with TRBJ1-5, with 7 bases matching TRBD1. J gave up 6 bases and V 6 bases, and 11 bases lay outside the gene matches. This CDR3 is 15 amino acids long. CDR1 and CDR2 from the germline V gene are MNHNY and SVGAGI (reference sequence). The CDR3 protein is CASSDGQAKIQPQHF. CDR3 DNA: TGTGCCAGCAGCGATGGACAGGCGAAGATTCAGCCCCAGCATTTT.

The gene calls are TRBV19 and TRBJ2-4; 7 bases are shared with TRBD2. V was pared by 1 base and J by 1 base, with 10 bases of the junction left unmatched. Germline-derived CDR1 and CDR2 are LNHDA and SQIVND (reference sequence). The CDR3 spans 18 residues. The CDR3 coding sequence is TGTGCCAGTAGTATAGGATGGCGGGGGAAAGAGGCCAAAAACATTCAGTACTTC. This sequence encodes CASSIGWRGKEAKNIQYF.

V usage is TRBV5-5 and J usage is TRBJ2-4; no reliable D call. The germline gives CDR1 SGHKS, CDR2 YYEKEE (reference sequence). The V end was cut by 1 base, the J end by 8 bases, with 16 bases between. CDR3 length: 15 amino acids. CDR3 nucleotide sequence: TGTGCCAGCAGCTTGAGCCCATCTGGTTCGGACATTCAGTACTTC. This encodes CASSLSPSGSDIQYF.

The gene calls are TRBV4-1 and TRBJ2-3; D is unresolved. The V gene's germline CDR1 is MGHRA and CDR2 YSYEKL. With 2 bases removed from V and 4 bases from J, the gap between germline ends came to 7 bases. The CDR3 loop spans 13 amino acids. The CDR3 loop reads CASSQHIPDTQYF. In DNA form, the CDR3 reads TGCGCCAGCAGCCAACATATCCCAGATACGCAGTATTTT.

The genes are TRBV6-5 and TRBJ1-1; D is uncertain. CDR1 is MNHEY and CDR2 is SVGAGI in the germline V gene. This CDR3 is built from 15 residues. The V end was cut by 6 bases, the J end by 0 bases, with 14 bases between. The CDR3 DNA sequence: TGTGCCAGCAGCTCTCAGGCGGGGATGAACACTGAAGCTTTCTTT. Protein sequence: CASSSQAGMNTEAFF.

This sequence joins TRBV19 and TRBJ1-6; TRBD1 matches 7 bases. The J segment lost 5 bases and the V segment lost 5 bases, leaving 9 bases of the junction unmatched. The CDR3 is 16 amino acids. Germline V gene lookup returns CDR1 LNHDA and CDR2 SQIVND (reference sequence). CDR3 coding DNA: TGTGCCAGTAGTTCGTCCGGGACAGCTAATAATTCACCCCTCCACTTT. It codes for CASSSSGTANNSPLHF.